This entry is about one T cell receptor beta chain. Its antigen is unidentified. The data stem from a study of cytomegalovirus exposure and HLA in healthy donors. Findings of the study overall: Most sequenced TCRs were rare (though some public TCRs occurred in many donors). Subsequent analysis showed first-cohort TCR clusters tending to co-occur in 120 validation repertoires.

Here immunoSEQ multiplex PCR was the method, and the copy in TCRdb shows in-frame clones only, minus some. The sample carries around 160,000 clones, around 81% recorded once. The donors belonged to the roughly 110-subject validation cohort, separate from the approximately 700-subject first cohort. There are 14 residues in the CDR3. Trimming stripped 8 bases from V and 1 base from J, with 14 bases between. The germline CDR1 and CDR2 sequences are SNHLY and FYNNEI. The receptor was isolated from a man aged 25-45 years in good health and CMV-seropositive. The sequenced sample was PBMCs. The chain employs TRBV2 and TRBJ2-5; TRBD2 is a possible D gene (7 bases). As DNA, the CDR3 is TGTGCCAGCGGACGGGGGGCCATCCAAGAGACCCAGTACTTC. Amino acids: CASGRGAIQETQYF.